This section outlines one TCR beta chain sequence together with its context. Antigen: not known. The authors ran a second PCR of roughly 6 to 12 cycles using a sample-barcoded 5' primer and a J-beta primer mix. TCRdb processed the 5' RACE reads anew with MiXCR; each CDR3 protein has one entry. The sample lists roughly 860,000 distinct CDR3 sequences; about 59% were seen once. This entry comes from a study of blood T cells in healthy people across ages. Study results and limitations: The recorded TCR beta diversity per million T cells decreased in a roughly linear manner with age. Reliance upon unsorted PBMCs precluded definitive naive versus antigen-experienced comparison.

This CDR3 is built from 15 residues. The V end lost 2 bases, the J end lost 4 bases, and 14 bases lay between the germline ends. Germline V gene data show CDR1 as LGHNA and CDR2 as YSLEER. The clonotype comes from a man aged 25 to 40 in good health. This chain connects TRBV4-3 to TRBJ2-5, with a possible D match to TRBD1 (6 bases). Sample: blood. The CDR3 region is CASSQWSGAGETQYF. The CDR3 DNA sequence: TGCGCCAGCAGCCAATGGTCAGGGGCTGGAGAGACCCAGTACTTC.